This T cell receptor beta chain appears in the sequencing data of a study of blood T cell repertoires in COVID-19. Germline values: CDR1 SGHAT, CDR2 FQNNGV. The V segment lost 6 bases and the J segment 3 bases; nucleotides outside the gene matches: 4. CDR3 length: 14 amino acids. The protocol was immunoSEQ multiplex PCR, while the TCRdb copy is restricted to in-frame clones and leaves out a portion. The table shows under 95,000 clones, with roughly 89% occurring only once. The sequenced material came from peripheral blood. The chain carries TRBV11-2 and TRBJ2-7, with TRBD1 matching over 11 bases. This receptor was taken from a woman aged 45-60 years with acute or convalescent COVID-19. The CDR3 bases are TGTGCCAGCAGGGGACAGGGGGTTCTCTACGAGCAGTACTTC. Encoded protein: CASRGQGVLYEQYF.